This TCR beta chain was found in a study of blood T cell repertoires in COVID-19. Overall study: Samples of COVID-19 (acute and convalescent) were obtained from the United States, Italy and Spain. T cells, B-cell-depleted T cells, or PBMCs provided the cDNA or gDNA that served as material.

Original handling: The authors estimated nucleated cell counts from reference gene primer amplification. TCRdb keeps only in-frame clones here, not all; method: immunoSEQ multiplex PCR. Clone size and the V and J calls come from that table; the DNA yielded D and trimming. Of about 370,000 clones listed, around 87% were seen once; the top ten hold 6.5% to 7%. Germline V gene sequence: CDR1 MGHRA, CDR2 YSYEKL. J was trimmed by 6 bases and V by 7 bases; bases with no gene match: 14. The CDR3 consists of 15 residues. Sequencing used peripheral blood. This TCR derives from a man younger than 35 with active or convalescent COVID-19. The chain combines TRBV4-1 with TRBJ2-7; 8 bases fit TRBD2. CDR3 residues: CASTLTGTSLVEQYF. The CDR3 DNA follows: TGCGCCAGCACTCTGACCGGGACTAGTCTGGTCGAGCAGTACTTC.